The 30 T cell receptor beta chains below come from one sample, sequenced in a study of spatial heterogeneity in lung cancer. TCRdb passed the 5' RACE reads through MiXCR, listing each CDR3 protein once. The repertoire consists of roughly 79,000 distinct CDR3 sequences, with 8% occurring once and the leading ten covering 6.8%. Described time point: sample taken at primary tumor resection. Specimen: PBMCs, collected at surgery. The source is a male donor with early-stage non-small cell lung cancer.

The genes are TRBV4-1 and TRBJ2-1, with 11 positions matching TRBD2. The V and J ends lost 5 bases and 6 bases, in that order; junction bases with no gene match: 6. Germline assignment: CDR1 MGHRA and CDR2 YSYEKL. The CDR3 is 15 amino acids. The CDR3 protein is CASSSTSGTVNEQFF. The CDR3 DNA follows: TGCGCCAGCAGCTCGACTAGCGGGACTGTCAATGAGCAGTTCTTC.

This clonotype was seen repeatedly, ten times or more. This rearrangement joins TRBV12-3 or TRBV12-4 to TRBJ1-1; D ambiguous. The V and J ends lost 3 bases and 5 bases respectively, with 4 bases between them. This CDR3 is built from 11 residues. DNA of the CDR3: TGTGCCAGCAGTTTGCCGACTGAAGCTTTCTTT. The encoded protein is CASSLPTEAFF.

This clonotype has at least ten counts. J is TRBJ2-1 and V is TRBV4-3; no firm D call. This CDR3 is built from 13 residues. Deletions cut 1 base from V and 7 bases from J, with 8 bases between. Germline V lookup: CDR1 LGHNA, CDR2 YSLEER. The CDR3: CASSQVVRNEQFF. As DNA, the CDR3 is TGCGCCAGCAGCCAAGTCGTGCGGAATGAGCAGTTCTTC.

This clonotype was observed at least ten times. This sequence joins TRBV4-1 and TRBJ2-7; 8 bases align to TRBD1. This CDR3 has 15 residues. The germline CDR1 and CDR2 sequences are MGHRA and YSYEKL. V gave up 6 bases and J gave up 3 bases; unmatched junction bases: 10. The CDR3 protein is CASRQTGDKRYEQYF. Written as DNA, the CDR3 is TGCGCCAGCAGACAGACAGGGGACAAACGCTACGAGCAGTACTTC.

This clonotype was picked up many times. The chain joins TRBV7-7 to TRBJ2-7; possibly TRBD1 for D (5 bases). The CDR3 length is 15 residues. Germline V gives CDR1 SSHAT, CDR2 FNYEAQ (reference sequence). Trimming removed 5 bases from V and 6 bases from J, with 20 bases in between. The CDR3 spells CASSRFVGASGEQYF. The CDR3 nucleotides are TGTGCCAGCAGCCGATTTGTAGGGGCGTCTGGCGAGCAGTACTTC.

The chain carries TRBV3-1 and TRBJ2-7; no reliable D call. Germline V lookup: CDR1 LGHDT, CDR2 YNNKEL (reference sequence). Deletions cut 1 base from V and 7 bases from J, with 11 bases between. This CDR3 is built from 13 residues. The CDR3 here is CASSQGLRMEQYF. The CDR3 DNA follows: TGTGCCAGCAGCCAAGGTCTAAGGATGGAGCAGTACTTC.

The chain couples TRBV7-3 to TRBJ2-5; D possibly corresponds to TRBD2 (5 bases). The CDR3 runs 13 residues. Germline loops: CDR1 SGHTA, CDR2 FQGTGA. V was cut by 3 bases and J by 4 bases, with 9 bases left in between. CDR3 nucleotides: TGTGCCAGCAGCTTCGGGGTTGGAGAGACCCAGTACTTC. Its translation is CASSFGVGETQYF.

This clonotype has ten or more counts. The V gene is TRBV9, the J gene TRBJ1-2, with unresolved D. Germline lookup yields CDR1 SGDLS and CDR2 YYNGEE. This CDR3 has 13 residues. V was clipped by 4 bases and J by 4 bases, with 11 bases between them. The CDR3: CASSPREGYGYTF. CDR3 DNA: TGTGCCAGCAGCCCCCGGGAGGGCTATGGCTACACCTTC.

The chain combines TRBV7-2 with TRBJ1-1; D gene unclear. Germline V gives CDR1 SGHTA, CDR2 FQGNSA. The CDR3 sequence is 15 residues long. V was cut by 4 bases and J by 0 bases, with 12 bases left in between. The CDR3 region is CASSSQSIMNTEAFF. CDR3 in DNA: TGTGCCAGCAGCTCCCAGAGTATCATGAACACTGAAGCTTTCTTT. Together with reference TRBV7-2 and TRBJ1-1, the CDR3 gives the full variable domain: GAGVSQSPSNKVTEKGKDVELRCDPISGHTALYWYRQSLGQGLEFLIYFQGNSAPDKSGLPSDRFSAERTGGSVSTLTIQRTQQEDSAVYLCASSSQSIMNTEAFFGQGTRLTVV.

This clonotype turned up a few times. The rearrangement links TRBV19 to TRBJ1-2; D might be TRBD1 (5 bases). The CDR3 is made up of 16 amino acids. Looked up from germline, CDR1 is LNHDA and CDR2 is SQIVND (reference sequence). Trimming removed 4 bases at V and 4 bases at J, with 19 bases between. The CDR3 is CASSTLEAGPIYGYTF. The DNA of the CDR3 is TGTGCCAGTAGTACCCTGGAGGCAGGGCCGATCTATGGCTACACCTTC. Combining the CDR3 with reference TRBV19 and TRBJ1-2 gives the whole variable domain DGGITQSPKYLFRKEGQNVTLSCEQNLNHDAMYWYRQDPGQGLRLIYYSQIVNDFQKGDIAEGYSVSREKKESFPLTVTSAQKNPTAFYLCASSTLEAGPIYGYTFGSGTRLTVV.

This clonotype showed up many times. This chain joins TRBV2 and TRBJ1-1, with 7 bases identical to TRBD1. This CDR3 is built from 11 residues. Germline CDR1 and CDR2: SNHLY and FYNNEI. J gave up 8 bases and V 8 bases, and 5 bases lay outside the gene matches. This chain's CDR3 is CASVARGEAFF. DNA for the CDR3: TGTGCCAGCGTGGCCAGGGGGGAAGCTTTCTTT.

This clonotype came up a few times. This chain connects TRBV7-2 to TRBJ2-1; possibly TRBD2 for D (5 bases). V lost 0 bases, J lost 10 bases, and 13 bases lay in between. This CDR3 has 14 amino acids. Germline loops: CDR1 SGHTA, CDR2 FQGNSA. CDR3 amino acids: CASSLANTAAEQFF. CDR3 nucleotides: TGTGCCAGCAGCTTAGCGAACACAGCGGCCGAGCAGTTCTTC.

Ten or more counts support this clonotype. V usage is TRBV27 and J usage is TRBJ1-2, with a possible D match to TRBD1 (5 bases). Germline CDR1 reads MNHEY; CDR2 reads SMNVEV (reference sequence). V was cut by 5 bases and J by 5 bases, with 15 bases left in between. The CDR3 has 14 residues. This CDR3 reads CASSNLQGKYGYTF. The CDR3 region has the DNA TGTGCCAGCAGTAATCTCCAGGGAAAATATGGCTACACCTTC.

The chain has TRBV4-1 and TRBJ2-1, with 9 bases that match TRBD1. From germline, CDR1 is MGHRA and CDR2 YSYEKL. CDR3 length: 14 residues. With 0 bases clipped from V and 15 bases from J, the junction kept 9 bases outside the gene matches. Here the CDR3 reads CASSQESRDRAVFF. The CDR3, as DNA: TGCGCCAGCAGCCAAGAAAGTCGGGACAGGGCCGTGTTCTTC.

The genes are TRBV6-1 and TRBJ1-4; TRBD1 matches 8 bases. The germline CDR1 and CDR2 sequences are MNHNS and SASEGT. The CDR3 is 15 amino acids. V lost 4 bases, J lost 8 bases, and 9 bases stayed unmatched. CDR3: CASSGGQGWSEKLFF. The CDR3 DNA is TGTGCCAGCAGTGGCGGACAGGGTTGGAGCGAAAAACTGTTTTTT.

This clonotype was detected ten times or more. V and J are TRBV7-9 and TRBJ1-1; 8 bases are a match to TRBD1. The CDR3 sequence is 15 residues long. Trimming at V came to 3 bases and at J to 1 base, leaving 4 bases not matched to a gene. Germline CDR1 SEHNR, CDR2 FQNEAQ (reference sequence). CDR3 loop: CASSFWDRPNTEAFF. The CDR3 DNA sequence: TGTGCCAGCAGCTTTTGGGACAGGCCGAACACTGAAGCTTTCTTT.

This clonotype was detected ten times or more. The chain couples TRBV6-6 to TRBJ1-6; no clear D. Deletions cut 4 bases from V and 7 bases from J, with 8 bases between. CDR1 MNHNY and CDR2 SVGAGI come from the germline V gene (reference sequence). This CDR3 is built from 13 residues. CDR3 bases: TGTGCCAGCAGTTCTCCTGAAAATTCACCCCTCCACTTT. Protein: CASSSPENSPLHF.

This clonotype was seen many times. This chain uses TRBV11-3 with TRBJ1-4; no clear D gene. CDR1 and CDR2 from the germline V gene are SGHNT and YENEEA. The CDR3 covers 14 residues. The germline V and J ends were trimmed by 1 base and 8 bases, with 11 bases remaining between them. CDR3 amino acids: CASSLGTRKEKLFF. CDR3 sequence (DNA): TGTGCCAGCAGCTTAGGGACGCGAAAAGAAAAACTGTTTTTT.

This clonotype was observed many times. The V and J genes are TRBV7-2 and TRBJ2-5; no clear D. The CDR3 has 12 residues. Germline loops: CDR1 SGHTA, CDR2 FQGNSA. Trimming left V 5 bases short and J 5 bases short, with 9 bases between. CDR3: CASSRPMETQYF. Here the CDR3 DNA reads TGTGCCAGCAGCCGCCCGATGGAGACCCAGTACTTC.

Concerning this clonotype: Possible read error: a much larger clone is one base away. The chain combines TRBV2 with TRBJ2-7; no reliable D call. CDR1 and CDR2 (germline): SNHLY, FYNNEI. The CDR3 runs to 11 residues. The CDR3 reads CASADSYKQYF. The CDR3 DNA is TGTGCCAGCGCCGACTCCTACAAGCAGTACTTC.

This chain joins TRBV28 and TRBJ2-5; D not certain. The V and J ends lost 5 bases and 5 bases respectively, with 27 bases between them. The CDR3 contains 18 residues. Germline V gene lookup returns CDR1 MDHEN and CDR2 SYDVKM. This CDR3 reads CASSPSGSSSPPVETQYF. The DNA for the CDR3 is TGTGCCAGCAGTCCCTCCGGATCATCCTCCCCCCCAGTCGAGACCCAGTACTTC.

CDR3 sequence: CASSLGLAGTGELFF. CDR3 nucleotides: TGTGCCAGCAGTTTAGGGCTAGCTGGAACCGGGGAGCTGTTTTTT. The J gene is TRBJ2-2, the V gene TRBV12-3 or TRBV12-4, with a tentative D call TRBD2 (5 bases). CDR3 length: 15 residues. V was cut by 1 base and J by 5 bases, with 11 bases left in between.

This clonotype occurred many times. The chain couples TRBV20-1 to TRBJ2-3; a possible D gene is TRBD2 (6 bases). Germline-derived CDR1 and CDR2 are DFQATT and SNEGSKA (reference sequence). V was clipped by 6 bases and J by 2 bases, with 18 bases between them. The CDR3 runs to 15 residues. This chain's CDR3 is CSATPGLANTDTQYF. CDR3 in DNA: TGCAGTGCCACCCCAGGGCTAGCGAACACAGATACGCAGTATTTT.

This clonotype was seen at least ten times. The V and J genes are TRBV19 and TRBJ2-2, with D possibly matching TRBD2 (5 bases). The germline gives CDR1 LNHDA, CDR2 SQIVND (reference sequence). Trimming removed 4 bases at V and 6 bases at J, with 15 bases between. The CDR3 sequence is 15 residues long. CDR3 amino acids: CASSTAPGSPGELFF. The DNA of the CDR3 is TGTGCCAGTAGTACCGCCCCTGGGAGCCCCGGGGAGCTGTTTTTT.

This clonotype came up a few times. V is TRBV5-4 and J is TRBJ2-2, with D hard to call. Looked up from germline, CDR1 is SGHNT and CDR2 is YYREEE (reference sequence). V lost 9 bases and J 0 bases, leaving 15 bases between the germline ends. The CDR3 consists of 15 residues. The CDR3 bases are TGTGCCACCCAGGTGGCGGAAGCGAACACCGGGGAGCTGTTTTTT. It translates to CATQVAEANTGELFF.

This clonotype was counted at least ten times. This rearrangement joins TRBV2 to TRBJ1-3, with no clear D. The CDR3 spans 12 residues. CDR1 and CDR2 from the germline V gene are SNHLY and FYNNEI. V was cut by 1 base and J by 4 bases, with 2 bases left in between. In nucleotides, the CDR3 is TGTGCCAGCAGTGAAGGAGGAAACACCATATATTTT. Encoded protein: CASSEGGNTIYF.

This clonotype came up many times. The chain recombines TRBV5-1 with TRBJ2-1, with 9 bases that match TRBD2. Trimming took 0 bases from V and 2 from J; bases not matched to a gene: 9. CDR3 length: 18 amino acids. In germline, CDR1 is SGHRS, CDR2 YFSETQ. The chain's CDR3 is CASSLEGLAGAAYNEQFF. CDR3 bases: TGCGCCAGCAGCTTGGAGGGGTTAGCGGGAGCAGCCTACAATGAGCAGTTCTTC.

This clonotype was seen a handful of times. One junction end does not reproduce the germline sequence, and a read error may be involved. The CDR3 nucleotides read TGTGCCTGGAGTCCTATGACAGGCTTGCGCTTC. Encoded protein: CAWSPMTGLRF. The V gene is TRBV30, the J gene TRBJ2-7; tentatively, D is TRBD1 (6 bases). The CDR3 extends over 11 amino acids. CDR1 is GTSNPN and CDR2 is SVGIG in the germline V gene (reference sequence).

This clonotype was seen a handful of times. The chain has TRBV4-2 and TRBJ2-7; maybe TRBD2 (6 bases). This CDR3 has 19 amino acids. Trimming cost V 0 bases and J 3 bases, with 24 bases left between them. Germline V gene lookup returns CDR1 LGHNA and CDR2 YNFKEQ. The chain's CDR3 is CASSQESPFGGGMSYEQYF. The DNA of the CDR3 is TGTGCCAGCAGCCAAGAGTCCCCTTTCGGGGGAGGAATGAGCTACGAGCAGTACTTC.

The chain uses TRBV20-1 and TRBJ1-1; the D is unclear. CDR3 size: 13 residues. The germline V gene has CDR1 DFQATT and CDR2 SNEGSKA (reference sequence). The V gene lost 0 bases and the J gene lost 11 bases, with 16 bases spanning the gap. The CDR3 loop reads CSARERRFLEAFF. The CDR3 coding sequence is TGCAGTGCTAGAGAACGCAGGTTTCTTGAGGCTTTCTTT.